The 18 T cell receptor beta chains listed next were all sequenced from one sample in a study of blood T cells in healthy people across ages. With a J-beta primer mix and a sample-barcoded 5' primer, a second PCR ran about 7 to 12 cycles. Each CDR3 protein is one row after TCRdb ran MiXCR on the 5' RACE reads. This sample yields around 870,000 distinct CDR3 sequences, of which around 30% are seen a single time; roughly 17% belongs to the top ten. Sequencing was carried out using blood. The receptors were sampled from a woman of 80 years or more in good health.

V gene TRBV7-9 combines with J gene TRBJ2-3; D may be TRBD2 (6 bases). The CDR3 runs to 14 residues. Germline CDR1 reads SEHNR; CDR2 reads FQNEAQ (reference sequence). Trimming took 5 bases from V and 3 from J, leaving 12 bases between them. CDR3 in DNA: TGTGCCAGCAGCCCCCACGGGAGAACAGATACGCAGTATTTT. It translates to CASSPHGRTDTQYF.

This clonotype has only a few counts. The rearrangement joins TRBV11-2 to TRBJ2-1; 13 bases align to TRBD2. V lost 6 bases and J lost 9; bases outside the gene matches: 5. The length of the CDR3 is 14 residues. Germline loops: CDR1 SGHAT, CDR2 FQNNGV. CDR3 coding DNA: TGTGCCAGCAGTCGGACTAGCGGGGGTTCTGAGCAGTTCTTC. Translation: CASSRTSGGSEQFF.

This clonotype was seen ten or more times. The rearrangement joins TRBV7-6 to TRBJ2-5; D gene unclear. CDR1 is SGHVS and CDR2 is FNYEAQ in the germline V gene. There are 13 residues in the CDR3. Trimming removed 5 bases at V and 6 bases at J, with 13 bases between. Here the CDR3 reads CASSPGPQKTQYF. The CDR3, as DNA: TGTGCCAGCAGCCCCGGTCCGCAAAAGACCCAGTACTTC.

The CDR3 nucleotides read TGTGCCTTCCAAGGAGATTCGGCTTACAATGAGCAGTTCTTC. Encoded protein: CAFQGDSAYNEQFF. V and J are TRBV30 and TRBJ2-1; D remains ambiguous. The CDR3 length is 14 residues. Trimming removed 7 bases from V and 4 bases from J, with 17 bases in between. The germline gives CDR1 GTSNPN, CDR2 SVGIG (reference sequence).

Ten or more counts support this clonotype. The rearrangement joins TRBV6-6 to TRBJ1-1; D gene uncertain. Germline V gives CDR1 MNHNY, CDR2 SVGAGI (reference sequence). The CDR3 has 13 amino acids. The ends were cut back, 2 bases at V and 4 bases at J, with 8 bases in the middle. The CDR3 loop reads CASSYIPGTEAFF. CDR3 DNA: TGTGCCAGCAGTTACATTCCCGGCACTGAAGCTTTCTTT.

There are a few counts of this clonotype. This chain joins TRBV9 and TRBJ2-7; D remains unclear. Germline V gene lookup returns CDR1 SGDLS and CDR2 YYNGEE. The CDR3 covers 14 residues. V dropped 1 base and J dropped 1 base, with 9 bases sitting between them. Written as DNA, the CDR3 is TGTGCCAGCAGCGTAAACGGAAGATCCTACGAGCAGTACTTC. Translation: CASSVNGRSYEQYF.

This clonotype turned up a few times. V gene TRBV6-2 or TRBV6-3 combines with J gene TRBJ1-1, with a tentative D call TRBD1 (5 bases). V was cut by 4 bases and J by 5 bases, with 17 bases left in between. This CDR3 comprises 15 residues. Germline V gene sequence: CDR1 MNHEY, CDR2 SVGEGT. The CDR3 loop reads CASSLGQGFRTEAFF. The CDR3, as DNA: TGTGCCAGCAGTTTGGGGCAGGGATTTAGGACTGAAGCTTTCTTT.

This clonotype was recorded many times. The V and J genes are TRBV2 and TRBJ2-7, with 10 bases matching TRBD1. The CDR3 covers 14 residues. V was clipped by 7 bases and J by 5 bases; unmatched bases: 8. Germline CDR1 and CDR2: SNHLY and FYNNEI. The CDR3 nucleotides are TGTGCCAGCACCGGGACAGGGGAGGGCCACGAGCAGTACTTC. Its protein is CASTGTGEGHEQYF.

The table lists this clonotype with many counts. This chain joins TRBV20-1 and TRBJ2-1; the match to TRBD2 covers 8 bases. V lost 5 bases and J lost 6; bases outside the gene matches: 15. CDR1 is DFQATT, CDR2 SNEGSKA, per germline (reference sequence). The CDR3 is made up of 16 amino acids. The CDR3 bases are TGCAGTGCTGAAAGCGGTCGGGGGGGGTCCGGCAATGAGCAGTTCTTC. Residues: CSAESGRGGSGNEQFF.

At least ten counts were recorded for this clonotype. The chain couples TRBV12-3 or TRBV12-4 to TRBJ2-3; 8 nucleotides line up with TRBD1. The CDR3 consists of 15 residues. V lost 10 bases and J lost 0; bases outside the gene matches: 9. This CDR3 reads CATSTDRDSTDTQYF. In nucleotides, the CDR3 is TGTGCCACCTCCACGGACAGGGACAGCACAGATACGCAGTATTTT.

This clonotype was seen a few times. J is TRBJ1-1 and V is TRBV20-1; D remains unclear. V lost 0 bases and J lost 3, with 8 bases in between. Germline values: CDR1 DFQATT, CDR2 SNEGSKA (reference sequence). The CDR3 has 13 amino acids. CDR3 sequence: CSARDSGYTEAFF. CDR3 in DNA: TGCAGTGCTAGAGATTCTGGGTACACTGAAGCTTTCTTT.

This clonotype was counted ten times or more. The chain combines TRBV5-1 with TRBJ1-6; 7 bases match TRBD1. Per germline, CDR1 SGHRS and CDR2 YFSETQ. Trimming at V came to 7 bases and at J to 3 bases, leaving 7 bases not matched to a gene. This CDR3 comprises 15 residues. The CDR3 DNA is TGCGCCAGCGGGTATTGGGACAGCTATAATTCACCCCTCCACTTT. It translates to CASGYWDSYNSPLHF. Looking up the rest from reference TRBV5-1 and TRBJ1-6 gives the full variable domain: KAGVTQTPRYLIKTRGQQVTLSCSPISGHRSVSWYQQTPGQGLQFLFEYFSETQRNKGNFPGRFSGRQFSNSRSEMNVSTLELGDSALYLCASGYWDSYNSPLHFGNGTRLTVT.

At least ten counts were recorded for this clonotype. V gene TRBV6-2 or TRBV6-3 combines with J gene TRBJ2-7; 10 bases align to TRBD1. CDR1 and CDR2 from the germline V gene are MNHEY and SVGEGT. Trimming removed 5 bases from V and 5 bases from J; junction bases left unmatched: 6. The CDR3 has 14 residues. The CDR3 sequence is CASSPRQGAHEQYF. The CDR3 coding sequence is TGTGCCAGCAGTCCTCGACAGGGGGCGCACGAGCAGTACTTC.

Comments on this clonotype: A read error may produce the germline difference seen at one junction end. This chain's CDR3 is CASSLEGFGHTF. The CDR3 nucleotides read TGTGCCAGCAGCTTGGAAGGGTTTGGCCACACCTTC. This chain joins TRBV5-4 and TRBJ1-2, with D uncertain. This CDR3 is built from 12 residues. Germline CDR1 is SGHNT and CDR2 is YYREEE (reference sequence). Filled out from reference TRBV5-4 and TRBJ1-2, the complete variable domain reads ETGVTQSPTHLIKTRGQQVTLRCSSQSGHNTVSWYQQALGQGPQFIFQYYREEENGRGNFPPRFSGLQFPNYSSELNVNALELDDSALYLCASSLEGFGHTFGSGTRLTVV.

The chain employs TRBV7-9 and TRBJ1-1, with 9 positions matching TRBD1. This CDR3 is 15 amino acids long. Losses at the gene ends were 5 bases for V and 5 bases for J; bases not matched to a gene: 9. Per germline, CDR1 SEHNR and CDR2 FQNEAQ (reference sequence). CDR3 residues: CASSTPGTGKTEAFF. Written as DNA, the CDR3 is TGTGCCAGCAGCACTCCCGGGACAGGGAAAACTGAAGCTTTCTTT.

This clonotype has at least ten counts. This rearrangement joins TRBV20-1 to TRBJ1-2, with D perhaps matching TRBD1 (6 bases). Germline CDR1 reads DFQATT; CDR2 reads SNEGSKA (reference sequence). The CDR3 runs to 13 residues. Between the trimmed V and J ends, which lost 6 bases and 4 bases, there was a span of 15 bases. The CDR3 spells CSATDSRSYGYTF. DNA for the CDR3: TGCAGTGCAACGGACAGCAGGAGCTATGGCTACACCTTC.

This clonotype was detected many times. The chain joins TRBV11-3 to TRBJ1-2, with D possibly matching TRBD1 (6 bases). CDR1 is SGHNT and CDR2 is YENEEA in the germline V gene. This CDR3 has 13 residues. Trimming took off 2 bases at V and 8 bases at J, with 12 bases between the two ends. The CDR3 coding sequence is TGTGCCAGCAGCTTACCTACAGGGCGGGGCTACACCTTC. Translation gives CASSLPTGRGYTF.

In this sample, this clonotype turned up a few times. The chain carries TRBV6-2 or TRBV6-3 and TRBJ1-6, with 9 bases fitting TRBD1. Per the germline V gene, CDR1 is MNHEY and CDR2 is SVGEGT. This CDR3 contains 19 residues. J gave up 0 bases and V 0 bases, and 6 bases lay outside the gene matches. CDR3 nucleotides: TGTGCCAGCAGTTACTCCGGGACAGGGTCGAGCTCCTATAATTCACCCCTCCACTTT. Its protein product is CASSYSGTGSSSYNSPLHF.